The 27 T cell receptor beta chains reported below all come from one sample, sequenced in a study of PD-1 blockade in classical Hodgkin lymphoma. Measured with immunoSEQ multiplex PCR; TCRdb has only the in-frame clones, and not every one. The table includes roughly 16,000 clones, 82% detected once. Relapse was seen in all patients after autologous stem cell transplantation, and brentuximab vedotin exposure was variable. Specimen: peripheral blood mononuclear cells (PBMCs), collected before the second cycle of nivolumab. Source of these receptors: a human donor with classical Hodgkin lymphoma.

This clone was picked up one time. This CDR3 is CASSFGTGGRRTF. CDR3 DNA sequence: TGCGCCAGCAGCTTCGGGACAGGCGGCAGGCGGACCTTC. V usage is TRBV5-1 and J usage is TRBJ1-2, with 8 bases lining up with TRBD1. From germline, CDR1 is SGHRS and CDR2 YFSETQ. The CDR3 covers 13 residues. After removal of 2 bases from V and 14 bases from J, the junction contained 11 bases not matched to a gene.

CDR3 in DNA: TGTGCCAGCAGTCCGCTGACGTCTGGAAACACCATATATTTT. As protein: CASSPLTSGNTIYF. This chain joins TRBV27 and TRBJ1-3; D gene unclear. Trimming cost V 5 bases and J 1 base, with 9 bases left between them. Germline CDR1 reads MNHEY; CDR2 reads SMNVEV (reference sequence). This CDR3 region has 14 residues.

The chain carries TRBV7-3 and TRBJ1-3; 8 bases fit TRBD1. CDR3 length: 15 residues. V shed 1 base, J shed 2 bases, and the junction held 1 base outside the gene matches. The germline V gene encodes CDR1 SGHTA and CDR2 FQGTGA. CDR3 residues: CASSLRGQAGNTIYF. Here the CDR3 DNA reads TGTGCCAGCAGCTTAAGGGGACAGGCTGGAAACACCATATATTTT.

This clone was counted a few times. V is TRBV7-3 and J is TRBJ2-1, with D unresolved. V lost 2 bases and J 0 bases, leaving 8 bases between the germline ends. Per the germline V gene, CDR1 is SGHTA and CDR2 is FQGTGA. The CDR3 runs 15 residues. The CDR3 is CASSLAVSSYNEQFF. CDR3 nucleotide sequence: TGTGCCAGCAGCTTAGCGGTGAGCTCCTACAATGAGCAGTTCTTC.

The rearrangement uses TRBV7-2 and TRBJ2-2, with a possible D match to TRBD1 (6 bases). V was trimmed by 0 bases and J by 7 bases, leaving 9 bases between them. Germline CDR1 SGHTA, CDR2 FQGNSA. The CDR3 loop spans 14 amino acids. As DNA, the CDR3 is TGTGCCAGCAGCTTAGCCAGGGGAAGCGGGGAGCTGTTTTTT. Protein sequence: CASSLARGSGELFF.

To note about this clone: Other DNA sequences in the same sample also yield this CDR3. The CDR3 loop reads CASSRDRVGGYTF. The CDR3 bases are TGTGCCAGCAGCCGGGACAGGGTCGGAGGCTACACCTTC. V gene TRBV7-3 combines with J gene TRBJ1-2; TRBD1 matches 9 bases. From germline, CDR1 is SGHTA and CDR2 FQGTGA. The CDR3 has 13 residues. The V and J ends lost 5 bases and 8 bases, in that order; junction bases with no gene match: 6.

The CDR3 nucleotides read TGTGCCAGCAGCCGGACAGGGGGGCGTCTAGTCTACAATGAGCAGTTCTTC. This codes for CASSRTGGRLVYNEQFF. The chain is built from TRBV6-4 and TRBJ2-1; 10 bases align to TRBD1. The germline V gene encodes CDR1 MRHNA and CDR2 SNTAGT. The CDR3 spans 17 residues. The trim removed 6 bases at V and 3 bases at J, leaving 11 bases unmatched.

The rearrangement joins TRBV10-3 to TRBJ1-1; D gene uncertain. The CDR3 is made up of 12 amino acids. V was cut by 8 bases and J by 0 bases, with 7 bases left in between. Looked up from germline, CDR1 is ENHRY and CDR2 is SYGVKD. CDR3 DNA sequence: TGTGCCATCGGCGGGATGAACACTGAAGCTTTCTTT. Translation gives CAIGGMNTEAFF.

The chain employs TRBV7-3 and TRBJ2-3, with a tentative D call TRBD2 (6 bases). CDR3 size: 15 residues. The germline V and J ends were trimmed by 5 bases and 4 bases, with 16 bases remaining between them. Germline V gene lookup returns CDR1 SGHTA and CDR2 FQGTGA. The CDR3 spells CASSPLGGSSDTQYF. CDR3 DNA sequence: TGTGCCAGCAGCCCACTCGGAGGGTCTTCAGATACGCAGTATTTT.

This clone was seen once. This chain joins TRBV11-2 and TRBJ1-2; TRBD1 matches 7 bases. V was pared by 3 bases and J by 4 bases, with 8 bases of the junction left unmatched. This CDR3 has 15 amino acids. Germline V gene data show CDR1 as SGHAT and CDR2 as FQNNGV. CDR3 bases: TGTGCCAGCAGCTTCCAGCCCGGGACAGCCTATGGCTACACCTTC. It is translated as CASSFQPGTAYGYTF.

CDR3 protein: CASSLFRDTEAFF. The CDR3 DNA reads TGTGCCAGCAGCTTGTTCAGGGACACTGAAGCTTTCTTT. V and J are TRBV5-4 and TRBJ1-1; the D gene is possibly TRBD1 (5 bases). The CDR3 runs 13 residues. The V and J ends lost 1 base and 3 bases respectively, with 7 bases between them. The germline V gene encodes CDR1 SGHNT and CDR2 YYREEE (reference sequence).

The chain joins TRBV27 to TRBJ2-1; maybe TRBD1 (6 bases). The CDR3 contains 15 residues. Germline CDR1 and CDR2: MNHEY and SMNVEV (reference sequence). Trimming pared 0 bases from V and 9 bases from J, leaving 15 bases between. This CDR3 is CASSLSGGAGGEQFF. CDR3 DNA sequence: TGTGCCAGCAGTTTATCAGGGGGTGCCGGCGGTGAGCAGTTCTTC.

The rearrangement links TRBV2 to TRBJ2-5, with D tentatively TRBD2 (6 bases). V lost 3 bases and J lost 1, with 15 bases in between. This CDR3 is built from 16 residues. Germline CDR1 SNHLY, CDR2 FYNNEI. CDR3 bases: TGTGCCAGCAGTGATGGCCGGGACTCAACCCAAGAGACCCAGTACTTC. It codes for CASSDGRDSTQETQYF.

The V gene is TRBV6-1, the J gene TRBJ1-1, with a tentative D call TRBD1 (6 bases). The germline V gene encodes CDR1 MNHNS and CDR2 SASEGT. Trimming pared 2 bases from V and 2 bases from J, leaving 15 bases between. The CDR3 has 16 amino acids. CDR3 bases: TGTGCCAGCAGTGAATATGTGACAGGCCTAAACACTGAAGCTTTCTTT. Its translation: CASSEYVTGLNTEAFF.

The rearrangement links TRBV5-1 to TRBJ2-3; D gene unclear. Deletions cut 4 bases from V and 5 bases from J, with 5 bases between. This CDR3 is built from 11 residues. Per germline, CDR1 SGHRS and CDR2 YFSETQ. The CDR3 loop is CASSPGDTQYF. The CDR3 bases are TGCGCCAGCAGCCCAGGAGATACGCAGTATTTT.

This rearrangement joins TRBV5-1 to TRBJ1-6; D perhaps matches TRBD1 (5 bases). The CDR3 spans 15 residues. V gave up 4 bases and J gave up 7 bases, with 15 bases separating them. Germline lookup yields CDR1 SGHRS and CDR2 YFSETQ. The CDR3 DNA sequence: TGCGCCAGCAGCGGTTCCGACAGTGCGAATTCACCCCTCCACTTT. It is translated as CASSGSDSANSPLHF.

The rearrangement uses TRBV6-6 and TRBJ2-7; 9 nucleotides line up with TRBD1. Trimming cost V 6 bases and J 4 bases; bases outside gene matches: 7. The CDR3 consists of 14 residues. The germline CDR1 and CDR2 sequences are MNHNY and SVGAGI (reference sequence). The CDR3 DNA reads TGTGCCAGCAGCCTACCGGGACAGGGTTACGAGCAGTACTTC. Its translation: CASSLPGQGYEQYF.

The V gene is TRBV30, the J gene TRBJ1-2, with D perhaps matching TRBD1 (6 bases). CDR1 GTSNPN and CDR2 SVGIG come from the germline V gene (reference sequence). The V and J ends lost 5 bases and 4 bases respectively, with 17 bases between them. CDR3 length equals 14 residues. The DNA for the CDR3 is TGTGCCTGGGGCGCAGGGGAGGAACTCTATGGCTACACCTTC. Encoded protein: CAWGAGEELYGYTF.

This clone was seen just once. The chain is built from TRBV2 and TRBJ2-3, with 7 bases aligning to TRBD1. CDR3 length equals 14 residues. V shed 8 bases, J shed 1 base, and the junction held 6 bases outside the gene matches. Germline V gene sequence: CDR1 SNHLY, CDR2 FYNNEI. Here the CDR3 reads CASPGQTRTDTQYF. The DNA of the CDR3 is TGTGCCAGCCCGGGACAGACCCGCACAGATACGCAGTATTTT.

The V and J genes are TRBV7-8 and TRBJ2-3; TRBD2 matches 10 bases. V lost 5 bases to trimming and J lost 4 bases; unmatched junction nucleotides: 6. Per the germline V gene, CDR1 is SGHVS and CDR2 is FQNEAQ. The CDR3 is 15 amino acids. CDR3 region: CASSLTSGSADTQYF. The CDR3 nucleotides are TGTGCCAGCAGCCTGACTAGCGGGTCTGCAGATACGCAGTATTTT.

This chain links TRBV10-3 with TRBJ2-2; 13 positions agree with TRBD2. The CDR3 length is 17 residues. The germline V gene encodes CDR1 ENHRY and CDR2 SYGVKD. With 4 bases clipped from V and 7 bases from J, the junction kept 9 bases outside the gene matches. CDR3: CAISGTSGGAGGGELFF. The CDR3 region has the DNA TGTGCCATCAGTGGAACTAGCGGGGGGGCCGGAGGCGGGGAGCTGTTTTTT.

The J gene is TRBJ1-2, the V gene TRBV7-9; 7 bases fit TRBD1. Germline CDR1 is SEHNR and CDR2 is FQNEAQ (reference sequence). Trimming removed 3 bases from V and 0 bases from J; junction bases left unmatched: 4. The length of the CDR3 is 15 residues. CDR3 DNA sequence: TGTGCCAGCAGCTTCCGGACAGGACCTAACTATGGCTACACCTTC. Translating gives CASSFRTGPNYGYTF.

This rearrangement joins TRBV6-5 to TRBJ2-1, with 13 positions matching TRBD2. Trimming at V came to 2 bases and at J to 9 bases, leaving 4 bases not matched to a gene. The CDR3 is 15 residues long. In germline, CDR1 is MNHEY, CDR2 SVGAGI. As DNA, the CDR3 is TGTGCCAGCAGTTACCAACTAGCGGGGGGGCGTGAGCAGTTCTTC. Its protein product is CASSYQLAGGREQFF.

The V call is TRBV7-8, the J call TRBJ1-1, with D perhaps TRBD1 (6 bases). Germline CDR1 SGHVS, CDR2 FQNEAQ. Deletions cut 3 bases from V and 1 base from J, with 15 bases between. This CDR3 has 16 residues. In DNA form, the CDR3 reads TGTGCCAGCAGCTTCGGAGGGGGGCGTACGAACACTGAAGCTTTCTTT. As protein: CASSFGGGRTNTEAFF.

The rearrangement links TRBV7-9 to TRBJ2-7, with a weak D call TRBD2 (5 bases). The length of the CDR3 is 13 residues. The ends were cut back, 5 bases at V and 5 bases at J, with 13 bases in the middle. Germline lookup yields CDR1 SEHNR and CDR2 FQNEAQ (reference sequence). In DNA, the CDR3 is TGTGCCAGCAGCCACGGGGTGGGAGACGAGCAGTACTTC. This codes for CASSHGVGDEQYF.

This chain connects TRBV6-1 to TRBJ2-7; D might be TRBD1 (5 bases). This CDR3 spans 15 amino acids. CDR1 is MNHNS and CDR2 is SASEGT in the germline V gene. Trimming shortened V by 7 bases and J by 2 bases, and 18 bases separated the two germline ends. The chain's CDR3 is CASTVPWGRAYEQYF. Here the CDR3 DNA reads TGTGCCAGCACCGTCCCCTGGGGCCGAGCCTACGAGCAGTACTTC.

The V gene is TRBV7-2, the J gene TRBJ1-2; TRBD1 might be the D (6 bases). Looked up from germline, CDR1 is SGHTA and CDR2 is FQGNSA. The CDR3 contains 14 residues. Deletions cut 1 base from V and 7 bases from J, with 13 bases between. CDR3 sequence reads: CASSLEQGGGGYTF. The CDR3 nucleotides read TGTGCCAGCAGCTTAGAACAGGGAGGTGGTGGCTACACCTTC.